This record covers a single T cell receptor beta chain. The antigen remains unidentified. Primers for the PCR totalled 60 Vbeta and 13 Jbeta. This table comes from immunoSEQ multiplex PCR, and its TCRdb copy is limited to in-frame clones, with some not included. The sample yields 160,000 or so clones, roughly 80% seen once. This sample is part of a study of cytomegalovirus exposure and HLA in healthy donors. Study outcomes and limitations: There was a cluster of highly shared sequence variants that was likely a sequencing artifact.

Between the trimmed V and J ends, which lost 3 bases and 2 bases, there was a span of 11 bases. Germline V CDR1 and CDR2: MNHNS, SASEGT. The CDR3 is 15 amino acids. The chain is built from TRBV6-1 and TRBJ1-5; D ambiguous. Source material: PBMCs. This clonotype was sampled from a male donor in good health and CMV-seropositive. The CDR3 region has the DNA TGTGCCAGCAGTGAGAACCTTCGGGGCAATCAGCCCCAGCATTTT. It specifies CASSENLRGNQPQHF.